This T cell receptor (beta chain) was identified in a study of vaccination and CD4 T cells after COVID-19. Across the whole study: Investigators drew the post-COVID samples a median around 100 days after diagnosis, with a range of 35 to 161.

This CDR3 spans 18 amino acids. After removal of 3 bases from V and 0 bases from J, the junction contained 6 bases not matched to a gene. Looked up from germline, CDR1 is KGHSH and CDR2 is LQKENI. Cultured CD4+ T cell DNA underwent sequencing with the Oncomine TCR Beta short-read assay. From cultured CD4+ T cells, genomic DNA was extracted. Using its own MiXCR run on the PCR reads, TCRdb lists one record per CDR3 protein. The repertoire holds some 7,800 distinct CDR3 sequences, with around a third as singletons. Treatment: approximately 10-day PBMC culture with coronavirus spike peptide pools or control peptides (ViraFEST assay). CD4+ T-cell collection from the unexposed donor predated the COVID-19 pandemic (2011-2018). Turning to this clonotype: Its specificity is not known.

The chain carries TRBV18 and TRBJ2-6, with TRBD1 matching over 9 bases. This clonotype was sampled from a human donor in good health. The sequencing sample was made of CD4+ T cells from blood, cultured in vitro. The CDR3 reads CASSPTGTGYSGANVLTF. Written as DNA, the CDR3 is TGTGCCAGCTCACCCACCGGGACAGGGTACTCTGGGGCCAACGTCCTGACTTTC.